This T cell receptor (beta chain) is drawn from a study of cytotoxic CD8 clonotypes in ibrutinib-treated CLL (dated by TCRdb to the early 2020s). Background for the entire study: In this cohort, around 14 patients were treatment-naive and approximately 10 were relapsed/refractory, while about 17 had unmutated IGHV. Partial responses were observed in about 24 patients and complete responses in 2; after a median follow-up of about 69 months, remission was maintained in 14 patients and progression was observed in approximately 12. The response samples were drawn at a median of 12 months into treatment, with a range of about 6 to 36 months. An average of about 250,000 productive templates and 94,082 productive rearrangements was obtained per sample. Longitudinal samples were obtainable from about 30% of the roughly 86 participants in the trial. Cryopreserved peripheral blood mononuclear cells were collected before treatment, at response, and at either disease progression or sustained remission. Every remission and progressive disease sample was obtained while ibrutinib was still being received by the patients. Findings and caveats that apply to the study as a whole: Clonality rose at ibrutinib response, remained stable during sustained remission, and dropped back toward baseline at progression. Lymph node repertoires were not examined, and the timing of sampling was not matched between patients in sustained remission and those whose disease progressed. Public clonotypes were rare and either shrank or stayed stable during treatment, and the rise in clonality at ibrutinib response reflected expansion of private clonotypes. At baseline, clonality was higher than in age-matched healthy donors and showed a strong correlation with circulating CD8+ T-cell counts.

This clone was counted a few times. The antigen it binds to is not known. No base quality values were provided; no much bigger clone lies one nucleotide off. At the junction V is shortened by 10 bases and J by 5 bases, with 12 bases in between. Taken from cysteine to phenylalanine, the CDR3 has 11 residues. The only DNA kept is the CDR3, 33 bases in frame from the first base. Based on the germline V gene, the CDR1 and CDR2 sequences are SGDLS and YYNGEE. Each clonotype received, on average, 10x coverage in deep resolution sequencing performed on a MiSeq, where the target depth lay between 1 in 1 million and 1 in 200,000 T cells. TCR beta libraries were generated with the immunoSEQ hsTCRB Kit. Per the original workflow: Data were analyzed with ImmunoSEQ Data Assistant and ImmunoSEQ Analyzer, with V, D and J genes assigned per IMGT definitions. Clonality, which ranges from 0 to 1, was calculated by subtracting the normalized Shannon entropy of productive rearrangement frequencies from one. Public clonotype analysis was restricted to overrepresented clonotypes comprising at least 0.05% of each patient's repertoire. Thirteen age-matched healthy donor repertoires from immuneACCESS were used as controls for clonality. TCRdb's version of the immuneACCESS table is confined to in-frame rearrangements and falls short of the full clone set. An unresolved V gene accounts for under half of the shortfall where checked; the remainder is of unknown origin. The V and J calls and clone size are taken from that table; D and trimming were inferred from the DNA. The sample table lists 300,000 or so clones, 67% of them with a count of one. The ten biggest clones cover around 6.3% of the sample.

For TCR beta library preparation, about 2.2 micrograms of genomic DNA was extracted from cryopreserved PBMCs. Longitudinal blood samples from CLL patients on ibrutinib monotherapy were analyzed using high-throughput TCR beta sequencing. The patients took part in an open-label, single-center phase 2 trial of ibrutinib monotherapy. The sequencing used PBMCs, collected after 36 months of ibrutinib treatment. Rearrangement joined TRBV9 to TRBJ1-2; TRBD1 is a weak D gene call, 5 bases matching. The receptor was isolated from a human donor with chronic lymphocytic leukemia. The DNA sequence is TGTGCCTCTGGCGGGGGGTATGGCTACACCTTC. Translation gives CASGGGYGYTF.